These 31 T cell receptor beta chains share one sample of origin, sequenced in a study of a mutant IDH1 vaccine in newly diagnosed glioma. The antigens these receptors bind are not known. Data came from immunoSEQ multiplex PCR; TCRdb stores just in-frame clones and leaves some out. This table holds about 86,000 clones, 85% found once. Time point in this sample: week 23, last vaccination. A single vaccine dose contained 300 ug of mutant IDH1 20-mer peptide, and topical imiquimod was used with it. This material consisted of PBMCs, taken from a glioma patient whose treatment included an IDH1 peptide vaccine. These receptor sequences come from a man aged 30 to 39 with glioma. Some clones in this sample may be carry-over from other donors' samples.

This clone was observed once. The rearrangement joins TRBV11-1 to TRBJ2-7; D possibly corresponds to TRBD1 (5 bases). The CDR3 has 14 amino acids. Germline V gene lookup returns CDR1 SGHAT and CDR2 FQDESV (reference sequence). Trimming removed 2 bases at V and 9 bases at J, with 17 bases between. In DNA form, the CDR3 reads TGTGCCAGCAGCTTAACAGGTCTCAACGCAGGGCAGTACTTC. This encodes CASSLTGLNAGQYF.

The rearrangement uses TRBV9 and TRBJ2-7; tentative D call: TRBD1 (6 bases). V lost 0 bases, J lost 6 bases, and 10 bases lay in between. Germline V gene sequence: CDR1 SGDLS, CDR2 YYNGEE. The CDR3 has 13 residues. The CDR3 sequence is CASSVGQDSEQYF. The DNA for the CDR3 is TGTGCCAGCAGCGTAGGACAGGATTCCGAGCAGTACTTC.

The CDR3 here is CATSRRRAGASGNTIYF. The CDR3 bases are TGTGCCACCAGCAGAAGAAGGGCCGGAGCCTCTGGAAACACCATATATTTT. This sequence joins TRBV15 and TRBJ1-3, with D uncertain. The ends were cut back, 2 bases at V and 0 bases at J, with 14 bases in the middle. Germline lookup yields CDR1 LNHNV and CDR2 YYDKDF (reference sequence). The CDR3 length is 17 residues.

The V gene is TRBV7-2, the J gene TRBJ1-6; D is possibly TRBD1 (6 bases). CDR1 is SGHTA, CDR2 FQGNSA, per germline. CDR3 size: 17 residues. V was shortened by 1 base and J by 9 bases, with 19 bases between the two germline ends. The CDR3 region has the DNA TGTGCCAGCAGCTTAGTCCCGATCAACGGAGGGGGTTCACCCCTCCACTTT. Amino acids: CASSLVPINGGGSPLHF. Combining the CDR3 with reference TRBV7-2 and TRBJ1-6 gives the whole variable domain GAGVSQSPSNKVTEKGKDVELRCDPISGHTALYWYRQSLGQGLEFLIYFQGNSAPDKSGLPSDRFSAERTGGSVSTLTIQRTQQEDSAVYLCASSLVPINGGGSPLHFGNGTRLTVT.

V is TRBV27 and J is TRBJ1-3, with a possible D match to TRBD1 (5 bases). Germline V gene data show CDR1 as MNHEY and CDR2 as SMNVEV (reference sequence). There are 15 residues in the CDR3. The V end lost 5 bases, the J end lost 2 bases, and 13 bases lay between the germline ends. CDR3: CASSRGGGTGNTIYF. The CDR3, as DNA: TGTGCCAGCAGTCGGGGGGGTGGGACTGGAAACACCATATATTTT.

The chain couples TRBV10-3 to TRBJ2-2; TRBD2 might be the D (5 bases). Per germline, CDR1 ENHRY and CDR2 SYGVKD. The CDR3 is 14 residues long. V gave up 8 bases and J gave up 4 bases, with 14 bases separating them. In nucleotides, the CDR3 is TGTGCCATCGGAAGCGGCCGAGGCACCGGGGAGCTGTTTTTT. Translation gives CAIGSGRGTGELFF.

V is TRBV5-1 and J is TRBJ2-7; 7 bases are shared with TRBD2. CDR1 is SGHRS, CDR2 YFSETQ, per germline. The CDR3 totals 13 residues. The J segment lost 4 bases and the V segment lost 4 bases, leaving 5 bases of the junction unmatched. In DNA form, the CDR3 reads TGCGCCAGCAGCCGGGACTACTCATACGAGCAGTACTTC. It translates to CASSRDYSYEQYF.

This sequence joins TRBV14 and TRBJ2-7; either TRBD1 or TRBD2 may supply D (5 bases each). The CDR3 runs to 18 residues. V lost 0 bases and J lost 0, with 18 bases in between. Germline values: CDR1 SGHDN, CDR2 FVKESK. The CDR3 DNA reads as TGTGCCAGCAGCCAAGATAGAGCTATCCGGGACGACTCCTACGAGCAGTACTTC. Its protein product is CASSQDRAIRDDSYEQYF.

The V and J genes are TRBV28 and TRBJ1-1, with a weak D call TRBD1 (6 bases). The CDR3 is made up of 12 amino acids. The V gene's germline CDR1 is MDHEN and CDR2 SYDVKM. Trimming stripped 6 bases from V and 3 bases from J, with 8 bases between. The CDR3, as DNA: TGTGCCAGCAGCACAGGGTACACTGAAGCTTTCTTT. Protein product: CASSTGYTEAFF.

The rearrangement joins TRBV6-5 to TRBJ2-3, with a weak D call TRBD1 (5 bases). CDR3 length equals 15 residues. Germline CDR1 reads MNHEY; CDR2 reads SVGAGI. Trimming pared 5 bases from V and 0 bases from J, leaving 12 bases between. The CDR3 DNA is TGTGCCAGCAGTACACAGGCAGGAAGCACAGATACGCAGTATTTT. Residues: CASSTQAGSTDTQYF.

This clone was seen more than once but under ten times. The chain couples TRBV5-4 to TRBJ2-4, with 13 bases matching TRBD2. The V gene's germline CDR1 is SGHNT and CDR2 YYREEE (reference sequence). Losses at the gene ends were 4 bases for V and 0 bases for J; bases not matched to a gene: 4. The CDR3 runs 17 residues. As DNA, the CDR3 is TGTGCCAGCAGCGATGGACTAGCGGGGGTAGCCAAAAACATTCAGTACTTC. The encoded protein is CASSDGLAGVAKNIQYF.

The chain couples TRBV6-1 to TRBJ2-3; 11 bases are a match to TRBD2. Germline V gives CDR1 MNHNS, CDR2 SASEGT. The ends lost 4 bases at V and 0 bases at J; junction bases unmatched: 6. The CDR3 loop spans 17 amino acids. The CDR3 sequence: CASSVSSGGTSTDTQYF. CDR3 in DNA: TGTGCCAGCAGTGTCTCTAGCGGGGGGACTAGCACAGATACGCAGTATTTT.

This chain connects TRBV29-1 to TRBJ1-1; TRBD1 is a possible D gene (5 bases). V lost 1 base to trimming and J lost 5 bases, with 11 bases between them. Germline V gives CDR1 SQVTM, CDR2 ANQGSEA. The CDR3 covers 13 residues. Here the CDR3 reads CSVEGQGRTEAFF. CDR3 in DNA: TGCAGCGTTGAAGGGCAGGGTAGGACTGAAGCTTTCTTT. Variable domain in full (rest from reference TRBV29-1 and TRBJ1-1): SAVISQKPSRDICQRGTSLTIQCQVDSQVTMMFWYRQQPGQSLTLIATANQGSEATYESGFVIDKFPISRPNLTFSTLTVSNMSPEDSSIYLCSVEGQGRTEAFFGQGTRLTVV.

The CDR3 nucleotides are TGTGCCAGCAGTTCTAGACAGAATAATTCACCCCTCCACTTT. This translates into CASSSRQNNSPLHF. The chain joins TRBV7-2 to TRBJ1-6; D is possibly TRBD1 (5 bases). The V end was cut by 6 bases, the J end by 5 bases, with 11 bases between. The CDR3 has 14 amino acids. CDR1 and CDR2 (germline): SGHTA, FQGNSA.

V and J are TRBV7-8 and TRBJ2-7; the match to TRBD2 covers 7 bases. The junction had 6 bases not matched to a gene; V was cut back by 1 base and J by 3 bases. Per germline, CDR1 SGHVS and CDR2 FQNEAQ. There are 15 residues in the CDR3. The CDR3 is CASSLGDGRGYEQYF. DNA of the CDR3: TGTGCCAGCAGCTTAGGGGATGGGAGGGGCTACGAGCAGTACTTC.

DNA for the CDR3: TGTGCCAGCAGTTTCCCTATAGGGCGGAGTAGCACAGATACGCAGTATTTT. Translating it yields CASSFPIGRSSTDTQYF. The V call is TRBV28, the J call TRBJ2-3; D gene ambiguous. V lost 3 bases to trimming and J lost 0 bases, with 16 bases between them. The CDR3 sequence is 17 residues long. The V gene's germline CDR1 is MDHEN and CDR2 SYDVKM.

The rearrangement joins TRBV4-2 to TRBJ1-3; the D is unclear. Between the trimmed V and J ends, which lost 0 bases and 1 base, there was a span of 7 bases. The length of the CDR3 is 15 residues. Germline assignment: CDR1 LGHNA and CDR2 YNFKEQ. The CDR3 region is CASSQDSMSGNTIYF. The CDR3 DNA follows: TGTGCCAGCAGCCAAGATTCCATGTCTGGAAACACCATATATTTT.

The CDR3, as DNA: TGTGCCAGCAGCTTGGCCGGGCAGGGGGCCTACGAGCAGTACTTC. Translated, it gives CASSLAGQGAYEQYF. The chain carries TRBV5-4 and TRBJ2-7; 7 positions agree with TRBD1. The V gene end was trimmed by 0 bases and the J gene end by 2 bases; junction bases not matched to a gene: 5. The CDR3 has 15 amino acids. Per the germline V gene, CDR1 is SGHNT and CDR2 is YYREEE (reference sequence).

This clone came up a few times. The chain couples TRBV7-2 to TRBJ2-3; 7 nucleotides line up with TRBD1. The CDR3 runs 15 residues. Germline-derived CDR1 and CDR2 are SGHTA and FQGNSA. With 7 bases clipped from V and 3 bases from J, the junction kept 10 bases outside the gene matches. CDR3 region: CASIRQGLSTDTQYF. The CDR3 nucleotides read TGTGCCAGCATCCGACAGGGTTTGTCGACAGATACGCAGTATTTT.

V usage is TRBV5-1 and J usage is TRBJ1-1, with D possibly being TRBD1 (6 bases). Per the germline V gene, CDR1 is SGHRS and CDR2 is YFSETQ. Trimming removed 1 base from V and 4 bases from J, with 11 bases in between. This CDR3 comprises 14 residues. DNA for the CDR3: TGCGCCAGCAGCTTGCTCGGCAGGGGCACTGAAGCTTTCTTT. Translated, it gives CASSLLGRGTEAFF.

This sequence joins TRBV7-9 and TRBJ2-1; TRBD2 aligns across 11 bases. Germline lookup yields CDR1 SEHNR and CDR2 FQNEAQ (reference sequence). This CDR3 spans 16 amino acids. V dropped 5 bases and J dropped 8; count of bases not matched to a gene: 11. CDR3 in DNA: TGTGCCAGCAGCCAATTAGCGGGAGGGCCGTCAGATGAGCAGTTCTTC. This codes for CASSQLAGGPSDEQFF.

This chain connects TRBV2 to TRBJ2-7, with TRBD2 as a possible D gene (6 bases). With 8 bases removed from V and 6 bases from J, the gap between germline ends came to 17 bases. Germline values: CDR1 SNHLY, CDR2 FYNNEI. CDR3 length: 13 amino acids. The CDR3 here is CASGGNTGGEQYF. CDR3 sequence (DNA): TGTGCCAGCGGAGGGAATACGGGCGGCGAGCAGTACTTC. Drawing the rest from reference TRBV2 and TRBJ2-7, the complete variable domain is EPEVTQTPSHQVTQMGQEVILRCVPISNHLYFYWYRQILGQKVEFLVSFYNNEISEKSEIFDDQFSVERPDGSNFTLKIRSTKLEDSAMYFCASGGNTGGEQYFGPGTRLTVT.

V is TRBV9 and J is TRBJ2-3, with 8 bases matching TRBD2. There are 12 residues in the CDR3. Germline-derived CDR1 and CDR2 are SGDLS and YYNGEE. The V segment lost 4 bases and the J segment 5 bases; nucleotides outside the gene matches: 0. The CDR3 is CASSLAGDTQYF. Written as DNA, the CDR3 is TGTGCCAGCAGCCTAGCGGGAGATACGCAGTATTTT.

The V and J genes are TRBV4-1 and TRBJ1-5; D is uncertain. The CDR3 covers 17 residues. CDR1 MGHRA and CDR2 YSYEKL come from the germline V gene. V lost 1 base, J lost 1 base, and 14 bases lay in between. The CDR3 region is CASSQGLATGSNQPQHF. The DNA of the CDR3 is TGCGCCAGCAGCCAAGGTCTTGCTACCGGAAGCAATCAGCCCCAGCATTTT.

The rearrangement joins TRBV28 to TRBJ2-7; weak D call: TRBD1 (5 bases). V lost 2 bases, J lost 5 bases, and 10 bases lay in between. CDR1 is MDHEN and CDR2 is SYDVKM in the germline V gene. The CDR3 loop spans 13 amino acids. The CDR3 protein is CASSLVQVNEQYF. As DNA, the CDR3 is TGTGCCAGCAGTTTAGTACAGGTGAACGAGCAGTACTTC.

The rearrangement joins TRBV27 to TRBJ2-7; D could derive from TRBD1 or TRBD2 (6 bases each). The CDR3 totals 13 residues. The ends were cut back, 8 bases at V and 7 bases at J, with 18 bases in the middle. Germline V gene lookup returns CDR1 MNHEY and CDR2 SMNVEV (reference sequence). CDR3 in DNA: TGTGCCAGCTCAATTGGGGGGCTAGGGGAGCAGTACTTC. Residues: CASSIGGLGEQYF.

V gene TRBV9 combines with J gene TRBJ1-3; no clear D. CDR1 and CDR2 (germline): SGDLS, YYNGEE. The V end lost 0 bases, the J end lost 2 bases, and 12 bases lay between the germline ends. CDR3 length: 16 residues. In nucleotides, the CDR3 is TGTGCCAGCAGCGTAGGGCCGAGCTCCCCTGGAAACACCATATATTTT. Its protein product is CASSVGPSSPGNTIYF.

This clone showed up just once. The chain couples TRBV27 to TRBJ2-1, with D unresolved. The CDR3 has 14 residues. Trimming took 5 bases from V and 4 from J, leaving 12 bases between them. Germline values: CDR1 MNHEY, CDR2 SMNVEV (reference sequence). The CDR3 coding sequence is TGTGCCAGCAGTACACGGAAGGAGTACAATGAGCAGTTCTTC. This encodes CASSTRKEYNEQFF.

J is TRBJ2-2 and V is TRBV9; D unclear. The V and J ends lost 0 bases and 6 bases respectively, with 9 bases between them. This CDR3 region has 14 residues. Germline values: CDR1 SGDLS, CDR2 YYNGEE. The CDR3 protein is CASSVEDRAGELFF. The CDR3, as DNA: TGTGCCAGCAGCGTAGAGGACCGGGCCGGGGAGCTGTTTTTT.

The V call is TRBV7-9, the J call TRBJ1-2; tentatively, D is TRBD1 (6 bases). V dropped 5 bases and J dropped 6 bases, with 13 bases sitting between them. The germline CDR1 and CDR2 sequences are SEHNR and FQNEAQ (reference sequence). This CDR3 is 13 amino acids long. CDR3 nucleotide sequence: TGTGCCAGCAGCCCAAGGGACATCCATGGCTACACCTTC. Encoded protein: CASSPRDIHGYTF.

The chain recombines TRBV2 with TRBJ1-1, with D possibly being TRBD1 (5 bases). CDR3 length: 13 residues. The V and J ends lost 11 bases and 2 bases respectively, with 15 bases between them. Germline V gives CDR1 SNHLY, CDR2 FYNNEI. This CDR3 reads CASCLGANTEAFF. As DNA, the CDR3 is TGTGCCTCCTGCCTAGGGGCTAACACTGAAGCTTTCTTT.